This T cell receptor beta chain was sequenced during a study of blood T cell repertoires in COVID-19 (dated by TCRdb to about 2020). Some background on the complete study: Samples covering the acute and convalescent phases of COVID-19 were provided by collaborators in the United States, Italy and Spain. The sample metadata nearly always contained a de-identified subject ID, COVID-19 status, age in years and sex. The dataset comprised deeply sampled blood TCRbeta repertoires from subjects exposed to, actively infected with, or recovered from COVID-19. The repertoires were released in a freely available public database meant as a resource for research on the immune response to SARS-CoV-2. The prospective study material was composed of cDNA or gDNA derived from T cells, B-cell-depleted T cells, or PBMCs. Where HLA class I and class II types were available, the types were taken from metadata supplied by the sample provider, not from assay-based typing. Samples were obtained from the ongoing ImmuneRACE study (first 160 participants) and from about 1,300 subjects provided by 6 global collaborators.

Each collaborating institution followed its own protocols to collect whole blood in K2EDTA tubes. For TCRbeta analysis, collaborator samples were shipped as frozen whole blood, as isolated PBMCs, or as DNA extracted from either sample type. Note on this clone: The antigen it recognizes is unknown. No much larger clone exists at a distance of one base, and base qualities are not known.

The paper's findings and limits, for the study overall: The quantity of clinical and demographic metadata differed by source and by participant and was supplied without curation.

TCRbeta CDR3 regions were amplified from genomic DNA by means of the immunoSEQ Assay, a bias-controlled multiplex PCR. The original pipeline was this. The number of nucleated cells in each sample was estimated by amplification of reference gene primers within the assay. To quantify the absolute abundance of each unique TCRbeta CDR3 rearrangement, sequence reads were collapsed and filtered. For each sample, productive Simpson clonality was calculated as the square root of Simpson's diversity index over productive rearrangements. TCRdb stores this immuneACCESS table with in-frame sequences only. Part of the clones is absent; in the studies checked, under half of the shortfall reflects unresolved V genes, and no reason is known for the rest. V and J calls plus clone size are reproduced from that table; the DNA served to infer D and trimming. The sample includes some 140,000 clones, with 70% to 90% observed a single time. Jointly, the top ten make up around 2.1% of the sample.

CDR1 SGHTA and CDR2 FQGTGA were looked up in the germline V gene. The germline V and J ends show losses of 11 bases and 5 bases respectively, and no gene match explains 15 bases of the junction. Its CDR3 holds 15 amino acids, cysteine through phenylalanine. The kept DNA is CDR3 alone, 45 bases in frame from the first base. Rearrangement joined TRBV7-3 to TRBJ2-3; a stretch of 8 junction bases matches TRBD2. Material for sequencing was peripheral blood. The clonotype was recovered from a man aged 65 to 79 with active COVID-19. The sequenced DNA: TGTGCCTCCTCGGGGGGGAGGGCCAGGGGAGATACGCAGTATTTT. Its translation is CASSGGRARGDTQYF.